This T cell receptor beta chain emerged from a study of regulatory T cells in long-lasting Graves disease (dated by TCRdb to the early 2020s). About the full investigation: Antithyroid drugs had been taken for less than 3 months by newly diagnosed Graves' disease patients. Peripheral blood TCR sequencing and RNA sequencing compared persistent Graves' disease patients with newly diagnosed Graves' disease patients. A total of 35 or so samples were covered by TCR sequencing, comprising about 13 persistent and around 20 newly diagnosed Graves' disease patients. The study was conducted in China and was registered as a clinical trial. Broad study findings and their caveats: TRBV28, TRBJ1-2 and TRBJ2-5 were preferentially used in persistent disease, while TRBV20-1 and TRBJ2-1 were favored in newly diagnosed disease. Persistent patients shared more public clonotypes among themselves (2,741) than newly diagnosed patients did (over 900). Lower TCR Shannon entropy and fewer highly expanded clones were observed in persistent Graves' disease patients than in newly diagnosed patients, which suggested clonal expansion. As a limitation, the authors acknowledged that the small sample size may reduce accuracy. Sequencing and analysis were limited to the TCR beta chain. The study examined only peripheral blood because the primary lesion, thyroid tissue, could not be accessed.

The CDR3 sequence holds 15 residues, the cysteine and phenylalanine included. Of the read, only the CDR3 DNA is kept; its 45 bases are in frame from base 1. V is cut back by 6 bases and J by 8 bases, with 4 bases in the junction unmatched. This sample's time point label indicates: newly diagnosed GD, antithyroid drugs for less than 3 months. For both TCR sequencing and RNA sequencing, RNA was extracted from PBMCs using TRIzol. Graves' disease was diagnosed according to American Thyroid Association guidelines. Patients were recruited from an endocrinology department in Xi'an, China. From each patient, around 9 milliliters of peripheral blood was collected into an EDTA anticoagulant tube. Ficoll Paque Plus density gradient separation was used to isolate PBMCs, and no further T cell sorting was done. An Agilent 2100 Bioanalyzer and agarose gel were used to check RNA quality, while a NanoDrop 2000 measured RNA concentration.

Library creation used multiplex PCR. Sequenced using an Illumina HiSeq 4000. To build TCR beta libraries, CDR3 regions were amplified by Arm-PCR using iRepertoire HTBI primers. PCR products were gel purified before sequencing. The published analysis was carried out like this. Across samples, 60 to 80 TRBV and 13 to 15 TRBJ segments were identified and used for gene usage analysis of CDR3 amino acid clonotypes. COPE and FqMerger were used to merge the filtered high-quality paired reads into contigs. BLAST was used to align contigs to IMGT TRBV, TRBD and TRBJ reference genes, with CDR3 defined following IMGT. Any clonotype with a frequency above 0.1% was classified as a highly expanded clone. Shannon entropy was used to measure repertoire diversity, and the Gini coefficient was used to measure V-J evenness. A clonotype was considered public if more than one individual shared it. TCRdb reworked the public reads: Q25 trimming with fastp, MiXCR clone assembly, productive beta chains retained. Here each entry gathers all rows of one CDR3 protein and keeps the most common genes and DNA. It is TCRdb's table, rather than the study itself, that gives the V and J calls and clone size. A total of around 470,000 distinct CDR3 sequences appear in this sample, 12% to 15% of them only once. Approximately 17% of the sample belongs to the ten largest clones.

This clonotype was observed at least ten times. The antigen it binds to is not known. Nothing much larger sits one base from this clone, and base qualities are not available. The same data also contributed to another study, on T cells in Graves' hyperthyroidism and ophthalmopathy. The second paper further reports: Stable Graves' hyperthyroidism was defined as the absence of progression to ophthalmopathy over 18 months of follow-up. The hyperthyroidism patients were between 18 and 65 years old and newly diagnosed, with a disease duration of less than 2 months. Patients with uncontrolled infections, other autoimmune diseases, pregnancy or lactation were excluded. Clinical symptoms, serum thyroxine and TRAb, thyroid ultrasound, and orbital computed tomography formed the basis for the diagnoses. For the first round of RT-PCR on the TCR CDR3, the HTBI primer set was used together with the Qiagen OneStep RT-PCR kit. Blood samples also contained most of the expanded thyroid clonotypes (frequency above 0.001), which suggests that blood repertoires may reflect thyroid immune responses. In cross-validation, a model built on a 13 V-J signature told ophthalmopathy apart from stable hyperthyroidism with approximately 91% sensitivity and about 81% specificity, and in testing the same model reached 80%/75%. During validation, the model predicted progression to ophthalmopathy a median of roughly six months ahead of onset, with roughly 65% sensitivity and around 72% specificity. A discovery cohort of about a hundred patients, about 40 with Graves' ophthalmopathy and about 60 with stable Graves' hyperthyroidism, was used to find distinguishing TCR V-J signatures. Prospective prediction of ophthalmopathy was tested in an independent validation cohort of fewer than 20 hyperthyroidism patients and some 17 patients who later progressed to ophthalmopathy. For training and testing, the 100 or so patients in the discovery cohort were randomly divided in a 7:3 ratio. In addition, the study compared T-cell repertoires in thyroid tissue and in blood from about 6 Graves' hyperthyroidism patients. After blood sampling, hyperthyroidism patients were treated with methimazole at a starting dose of 30 mg daily, and ophthalmopathy patients were treated with high-dose intravenous methylprednisolone. Libraries were constructed in a second round of multiplex PCR, after which size selection and purification were performed. Paired-end sequencing of the libraries was performed with 100 bp reads on an Illumina HiSeq2000. SOAPnuke was used to process the raw data, removing reads that contained adapters or uncalled bases, had a mean Phred below 15, or lacked an exact match to the constant primer or identifier. COPE v1.2.5 was used to merge the high-quality paired reads, and each unique nucleotide sequence was defined as a clonotype. MiTCR v1.1 was used to align clonotypes to the IMGT TRBV, TRBD and TRBJ reference segments. Only V-J combinations with frequency above 0.0001, covering approximately 99% of repertoires, were analysed. The TCS score was defined as F50 (clonal expansion) divided by E x V (chaos), with BLOSUM62-based TCRdist calculated between CDR3 peptides within each V-J. Welch's t-statistics and random forest reduced around 550 V-J features to 10 to 15, which were used in a naive Bayes classifier (R e1071). Sample size was not statistically predetermined, and investigators were not blinded to group allocation. According to the paper, TCR Vbeta CDR3 sequencing was carried out on some 140 peripheral blood samples, which came from approximately 41 ophthalmopathy, around 75 hyperthyroidism and approximately 17 progressor patients.

The sequence is built from TRBV12-3 or TRBV12-4 and TRBJ2-1, with 16 middle bases fitting TRBD2. The sequence derives from a woman in her 50s with Graves disease. Donor details come from another sample of the same person, matched by shared clones. The sample in question was peripheral blood mononuclear cells (PBMCs), obtained at new diagnosis, from a patient treated with antithyroid drugs. CDR3 sequence: CASSQGLAGGDEQFF. In nucleotides, the sequence is TGTGCCAGCAGCCAGGGACTAGCGGGGGGGGATGAGCAGTTCTTC.